This TCR beta chain was sequenced during a study of T cell responses to AZD1222 COVID-19 vaccine. This CDR3 region has 16 residues. The germline CDR1 and CDR2 sequences are SGHTA and FQGTGA. The ends lost 1 base at V and 6 bases at J; junction bases unmatched: 8. Some second doses came at about 4 weeks and others at about 12 weeks; these were pooled. This table comes from immunoSEQ multiplex PCR, and its TCRdb copy is limited to in-frame clones, with some not included. The sample includes some 130,000 clones, approximately 91% of them seen just once. Turning to this clone: Antigen specificity is unknown.

Study-wide results and limits: Spike-specific TCR repertoires showed rising breadth and depth after two AZD1222 doses. At baseline, just five to seven AZD1222 recipients tested seropositive.

This sequence was found in an adult who received the AZD1222 COVID-19 vaccine. The V call is TRBV7-3, the J call TRBJ2-3; 9 bases line up with TRBD2. The sequences come from peripheral blood, collected 28 days after the second AZD1222 dose. CDR3 in amino acids: CASSLMGTSPGDTQYF. The CDR3, as DNA: TGTGCCAGCAGCTTAATGGGGACTAGCCCAGGGGATACGCAGTATTTT.